This T cell receptor (beta chain) originates from a study of control samples from healthy donors and cancer patients. The V end was cut by 1 base, the J end by 9 bases, with 12 bases between. The CDR3 contains 13 residues. Method: immunoSEQ multiplex PCR; TCRdb's copy keeps in-frame clones and lacks some. The sample lists 90,000 to 95,000 clones; around four fifths were seen once. The material sequenced was blood. V gene TRBV12-3 or TRBV12-4 combines with J gene TRBJ1-2; no firm D call. This clonotype was obtained from a man aged 30-40 years in good health. The DNA for the CDR3 is TGTGCCAGCAGTTTAGAAGGAGTAGGGAGCTACACCTTC. Translation gives CASSLEGVGSYTF.